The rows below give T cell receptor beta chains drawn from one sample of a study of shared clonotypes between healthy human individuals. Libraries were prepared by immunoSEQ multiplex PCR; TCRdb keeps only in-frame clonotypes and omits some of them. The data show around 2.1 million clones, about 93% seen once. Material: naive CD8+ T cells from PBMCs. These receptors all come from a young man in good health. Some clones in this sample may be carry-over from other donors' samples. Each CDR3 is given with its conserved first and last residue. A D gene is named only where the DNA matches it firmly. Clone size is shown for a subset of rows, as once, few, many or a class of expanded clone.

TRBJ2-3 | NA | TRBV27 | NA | TGTGCCAGCAGTGGCACTTCTAGCACAGATACGCAGTATTTT | CASSGTSSTDTQYF
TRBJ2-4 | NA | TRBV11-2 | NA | TGTGCCAGCAGCTCGGACAATGCCATTCAGTACTTC | CASSSDNAIQYF
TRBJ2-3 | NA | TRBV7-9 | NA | TGTGCCAGCAGGCCCAGCCCCACAGATACGCAGTATTTT | CASRPSPTDTQYF
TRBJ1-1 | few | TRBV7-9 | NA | TGTGCCAGCAGCCCCGGACAGTCGAACACTGAAGCTTTCTTT | CASSPGQSNTEAFF
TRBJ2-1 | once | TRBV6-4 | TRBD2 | TGTGCCAGCAGTGGAGGACTAGTAGGCTACAATGAGCAGTTCTTC | CASSGGLVGYNEQFF
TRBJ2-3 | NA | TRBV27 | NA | TGTGCCAGCAGTGGGGGGCCCCACTCAGATACGCAGTATTTT | CASSGGPHSDTQYF
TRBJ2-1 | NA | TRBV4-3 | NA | TGCGCCAGCAGCCAAGTTATCGAGCATCCTACAGGGTCCCCCGGCAATGAGCAGTTCTTC | CASSQVIEHPTGSPGNEQFF
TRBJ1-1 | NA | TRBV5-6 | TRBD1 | TGTGCCAGCAGCTGGAGGGGACAGGGTTTGGGGTCGAACACTGAAGCTTTCTTT | CASSWRGQGLGSNTEAFF
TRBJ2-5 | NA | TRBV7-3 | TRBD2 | TGTGCCAGCAGCTTTTTGGTAGCGGGGGCGGAGACCCAGTACTTC | CASSFLVAGAETQYF
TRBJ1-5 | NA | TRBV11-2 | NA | TGTGCCAGCAGCCGCGGCGGGGGGTGGAATCAGCCCCAGCATTTT | CASSRGGGWNQPQHF
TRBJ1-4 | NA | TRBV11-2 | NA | TGTGCCAGCAGCTTAGTGTGGCAGGGCTCGACTAATGAAAAACTGTTTTTT | CASSLVWQGSTNEKLFF
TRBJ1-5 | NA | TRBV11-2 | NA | TGTGCCAGCAGCCCGGGTCCGAGCAATCAGCCCCAGCATTTT | CASSPGPSNQPQHF
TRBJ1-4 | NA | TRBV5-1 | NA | TGCGCCAGCAGCTTGGCCCTGGGGGAGAGGGCCGCAACTAATGAAAAACTGTTTTTT | CASSLALGERAATNEKLFF
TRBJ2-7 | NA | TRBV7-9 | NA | TGTGCCAGCACCGGCAGCAGCTCCTACGAGCAGTACTTC | CASTGSSSYEQYF
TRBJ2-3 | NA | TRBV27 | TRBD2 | TGTGCCACCAGAGCGGGAGGGAATACGCAGTATTTT | CATRAGGNTQYF
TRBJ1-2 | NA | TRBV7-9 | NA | TGTGCCAGCAGTTCCTTCGGGAGGGCTGAAACCTTC | CASSSFGRAETF
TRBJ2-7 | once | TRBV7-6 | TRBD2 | TGTGCCAGCAGCCCTGTAGCGGGCGCCTACGAGCAGTACTTC | CASSPVAGAYEQYF